These T cell receptor beta chains were read from a single sample in a study of blood T cell repertoires in COVID-19. The data were produced by immunoSEQ multiplex PCR, yet TCRdb's version contains in-frame clones alone and is incomplete. The sample has about 270,000 clones, 85% to 90% seen once. The material sequenced was peripheral blood. These receptors came from a human donor in a cohort sampled during active COVID-19. The CDR3 runs from the conserved cysteine through the conserved F or W. Each record gives: J gene, D gene, V gene, CDR3 protein, CDR3 DNA. D genes are given only for firm matches.

j_call: TRBJ1-1; d_call: TRBD1; v_call: TRBV19; cdr3_aa: CASSVQQGRNTEAFF; cdr3_nt: TGTGCCAGTAGTGTCCAACAGGGGCGGAACACTGAAGCTTTCTTT
j_call: TRBJ2-3; d_call: TRBD2; v_call: TRBV3-1/TRBV3-2; cdr3_aa: CASSQLLAGAIDTQYF; cdr3_nt: TGTGCCAGCAGCCAACTCCTAGCGGGAGCTATTGATACGCAGTATTTT
j_call: TRBJ2-6; d_call: -; v_call: TRBV28; cdr3_aa: CASSFDSSGANVLTF; cdr3_nt: TGTGCCAGCAGTTTCGATAGCTCTGGGGCCAACGTCCTGACTTTC
j_call: TRBJ1-2; d_call: TRBD1; v_call: TRBV5-4; cdr3_aa: CASSSPGQVLYTF; cdr3_nt: TGTGCCAGCAGCTCCCCTGGACAGGTCCTCTACACCTTC
j_call: TRBJ2-5; d_call: -; v_call: TRBV5-1; cdr3_aa: CASSLSTSRQETQYF; cdr3_nt: TGCGCCAGCAGCTTGTCGACTAGTCGCCAAGAGACCCAGTACTTC
j_call: TRBJ2-2; d_call: TRBD2; v_call: TRBV29-1; cdr3_aa: CSGGGTGELFF; cdr3_nt: TGCAGCGGCGGGGGAACCGGGGAGCTGTTTTTT
j_call: TRBJ2-2; d_call: -; v_call: TRBV10-3; cdr3_aa: CAISAGGTNTGELFF; cdr3_nt: TGTGCCATCAGTGCTGGCGGCACGAACACCGGGGAGCTGTTTTTT
j_call: TRBJ2-7; d_call: TRBD1; v_call: TRBV30; cdr3_aa: CAWGGQAYEQYF; cdr3_nt: TGTGCCTGGGGGGGACAGGCCTACGAGCAGTACTTC
j_call: TRBJ2-7; d_call: -; v_call: TRBV13; cdr3_aa: CASSRTGEQYF; cdr3_nt: TGTGCCAGCAGCCGAACAGGGGAGCAGTACTTC
j_call: TRBJ1-2; d_call: TRBD1; v_call: TRBV28; cdr3_aa: CASRRLTGGYGYTF; cdr3_nt: TGTGCCAGCAGAAGACTGACAGGGGGCTATGGCTACACCTTC
j_call: TRBJ1-6; d_call: TRBD1; v_call: TRBV6-6; cdr3_aa: CASSPTGQGSSYNSPLHF; cdr3_nt: TGTGCCAGCAGTCCAACCGGACAGGGTAGCTCCTATAATTCACCCCTCCACTTT
j_call: TRBJ1-1; d_call: -; v_call: TRBV12-3/TRBV12-4; cdr3_aa: CASSLTGGRGAFF; cdr3_nt: TGTGCCAGCAGTTTAACGGGGGGGCGAGGAGCTTTCTTT
j_call: TRBJ1-1; d_call: -; v_call: TRBV6-5; cdr3_aa: CASSYHRDLEAFF; cdr3_nt: TGTGCCAGCAGTTACCACAGGGACCTGGAAGCTTTCTTT
j_call: TRBJ2-7; d_call: -; v_call: TRBV11-3; cdr3_aa: CASSLGQTYEQYF; cdr3_nt: TGTGCCAGCAGCTTAGGACAGACCTACGAGCAGTACTTC
j_call: TRBJ2-7; d_call: -; v_call: TRBV7-2; cdr3_aa: CASSSPGRGYEQYF; cdr3_nt: TGTGCCAGCAGCTCGCCGGGACGGGGGTACGAGCAGTACTTC
j_call: TRBJ2-2; d_call: TRBD2; v_call: TRBV11-2; cdr3_aa: CASSLAGARTGELFF; cdr3_nt: TGTGCCAGCAGCCTAGCGGGAGCTCGGACCGGGGAGCTGTTTTTT
j_call: TRBJ2-1; d_call: TRBD2; v_call: TRBV18; cdr3_aa: CASSLTSGTYNEQFF; cdr3_nt: TGTGCCAGCTCGCTCACTAGCGGGACCTACAATGAGCAGTTCTTC
j_call: TRBJ2-7; d_call: -; v_call: TRBV6-6; cdr3_aa: CATRLGGDKGEQYF; cdr3_nt: TGTGCCACCCGCTTAGGGGGAGATAAGGGGGAGCAGTACTTC
j_call: TRBJ2-6; d_call: TRBD1; v_call: TRBV4-2; cdr3_aa: CASSPTGTGANVLTF; cdr3_nt: TGTGCCAGCAGCCCGACAGGGACTGGGGCCAACGTCCTGACTTTC
j_call: TRBJ1-6; d_call: -; v_call: TRBV7-2; cdr3_aa: CASSLGPGRNSPLHF; cdr3_nt: TGTGCCAGCAGCTTAGGTCCAGGGCGCAATTCACCCCTCCACTTT
j_call: TRBJ1-1; d_call: -; v_call: TRBV6-5; cdr3_aa: CASSIQELNTEAFF; cdr3_nt: TGTGCCAGCAGTATACAGGAGCTGAACACTGAAGCTTTCTTT
j_call: TRBJ2-3; d_call: -; v_call: TRBV4-1; cdr3_aa: CASSQELAILGGTITDTQYF; cdr3_nt: TGCGCCAGCAGCCAAGAACTAGCCATTTTGGGGGGAACTATCACAGATACGCAGTATTTT